This TCR beta chain came from a study of blood T cell repertoires in COVID-19. Authors' analysis steps: Nucleated cell counts were estimated from reference gene primer amplification. Libraries were prepared by immunoSEQ multiplex PCR; TCRdb keeps only in-frame clonotypes and omits some of them. V and J calls and clone size follow that table, whereas D and trimming were derived from the DNA. The table shows 130,000 to 150,000 clones, with 85% to 90% occurring only once. This CDR3 spans 15 amino acids. V lost 4 bases, J lost 1 base, and 13 bases lay in between. Germline CDR1 is MDHEN and CDR2 is SYDVKM.

The chain links TRBV28 to TRBJ2-5; D remains unclear. The source material was peripheral blood. This TCR was recovered from a man in his fifties with active or convalescent COVID-19. The CDR3 loop reads CASSSIMYSQETQYF. CDR3 sequence (DNA): TGTGCCAGCAGTTCCATCATGTACAGCCAAGAGACCCAGTACTTC.